These T cell receptor beta chains were read from a single sample in a study of T cells after yellow fever vaccination. A single record per CDR3 protein comes from TCRdb applying MiXCR to the 5' RACE reads. The table has a few hundred thousand distinct CDR3 sequences, roughly 8.6% seen once. Sequenced material: PBMCs, taken more than 40 days after the first yellow fever vaccination. The source is a man aged 18 to 35 who received the YFV17D yellow fever vaccine. The CDR3 runs from the conserved cysteine through the conserved F or W. The D gene is left open where the match is weak. Only some rows state a clone size, as once, few, many or a class for expanded clones.

J,D,size,V,DNA,CDR3
TRBJ2-1,NA,few,TRBV12-3/TRBV12-4,TGTGCCAGCAGTTTAGGGGGACCTACGGTACATGAGCAGTTCTTC,CASSLGGPTVHEQFF
TRBJ1-2,NA,few,TRBV4-3,TGCGCCAGCAGCCAAGAGGTAGCCAGGGTGGGCTACACCTTC,CASSQEVARVGYTF
TRBJ1-6,TRBD1,NA,TRBV12-3/TRBV12-4,TGTGCCAGCAGTCCTGACAGGGCGGTTGGCTCACCCCTCCACTTT,CASSPDRAVGSPLHF
TRBJ1-2,TRBD1,few,TRBV7-9,TGTGCCAGCAGCCCACCGACAGGGGAAGATGGCTACACCTTC,CASSPPTGEDGYTF
TRBJ2-1,TRBD2,many,TRBV7-9,TGTGCCAGCAGCTCCCTTGCGGGGGGGCCAGGTGAGCAGTTCTTC,CASSSLAGGPGEQFF
TRBJ2-2,TRBD2,NA,TRBV20-1,TGCAGTGCTATGGCGCGGGGGTTAACCGGGGAGCTGTTTTTT,CSAMARGLTGELFF
TRBJ2-7,TRBD1,many,TRBV5-1,TGCGCCAGCAGCTCCCCCGACAGGGGGCCAATCGAGCAGTACTTC,CASSSPDRGPIEQYF
TRBJ1-3,NA,NA,TRBV6-2/TRBV6-3,TGTGCCAGCAGTTATTCGGGACTTCGGAGCTCTGGAAACACCATATATTTT,CASSYSGLRSSGNTIYF
TRBJ1-1,NA,NA,TRBV5-6,TGTGCCAGCAGCTTGTGGACTGAAGCTTTCTTT,CASSLWTEAFF
TRBJ1-1,TRBD1,NA,TRBV18,TGTGCCAGCTCACCGGACAGGGGCTCCGAAGCTTTCTTT,CASSPDRGSEAFF
TRBJ2-1,TRBD2,NA,TRBV6-2/TRBV6-3,TGTGACAGCACCCTCACTAGCGGGGGGGTCAATGAGCAGTTCTTC,CDSTLTSGGVNEQFF
TRBJ1-6,TRBD1,NA,TRBV9,TGTGCCAGCAGCGTAGCTCAGACAGGGCTTAATTCACCCCTCCACTTT,CASSVAQTGLNSPLHF
TRBJ1-2,TRBD1,NA,TRBV4-2,TGTGCCAGCAGCCAAGATTCGAGTCGGACAGGGAACTATGGCTACACCTTC,CASSQDSSRTGNYGYTF
TRBJ2-3,NA,NA,TRBV15,TGTGCCACCAGCAGAGCGTTGTACAGCACAGATACGCAGTATTTT,CATSRALYSTDTQYF
TRBJ1-5,NA,few,TRBV20-1,TGCAGTGCTAGGGCAGGGGTCTCGTTGAATCAGCCCCAGCATTTT,CSARAGVSLNQPQHF
TRBJ2-7,TRBD1,few,TRBV2,TGTGCCAGCAGTGAGGGCAGGGACAGGGCTTACGAGCAGTACTTC,CASSEGRDRAYEQYF
TRBJ1-1,NA,few,TRBV10-3,TGTGCCATCAAAGGCGAATTCAACCCAGCTTTCTTT,CAIKGEFNPAFF
TRBJ2-1,TRBD2,many,TRBV6-5,TGTGCCAGCAGCCCTACTAGCGGGGGGGCCAATGAGCAGTTCTTC,CASSPTSGGANEQFF
TRBJ2-2,NA,NA,TRBV7-2,TGTGCCAGCAGCCCCGACAGGATGAACACCGGGGAGCTGTTTTTT,CASSPDRMNTGELFF
TRBJ2-1,NA,NA,TRBV27,TGTGCCAGCAGTTTACATGGAGATGAGCAGTTCTTC,CASSLHGDEQFF
TRBJ2-3,NA,many,TRBV5-5,TGTGCCAGCAGCTTCGGGGAAGTCACAGATACGCAGTATTTT,CASSFGEVTDTQYF
TRBJ2-3,NA,few,TRBV7-2,TGTGCCAGCAGCTTCGGCTTGGCAGATACGCAGTATTTT,CASSFGLADTQYF
TRBJ2-5,TRBD1,NA,TRBV5-1,TGCGCCAGCAGCAACGGGGACAGCCAAGAGACCCAGTACTTC,CASSNGDSQETQYF
TRBJ2-3,NA,NA,TRBV6-4,TGTGCCAGCAGTGGACAACGAGGGGATACGCAGTATTTT,CASSGQRGDTQYF
TRBJ1-1,NA,few,TRBV27,TGTGCCAGCCGGAGGGGGAAGGGGAACACTGAAGCTTTCTTT,CASRRGKGNTEAFF
TRBJ1-1,NA,few,TRBV7-2,TGTGCCAGCAGCTTAGAAACAGGGAGGCGAACTGAAGCTTTCTTT,CASSLETGRRTEAFF
TRBJ2-3,TRBD2,few,TRBV5-1,TGCGCCAGCAGCTTCGGCGGGGGGGACACAGATACGCAGTATTTT,CASSFGGGDTDTQYF
TRBJ2-1,NA,many,TRBV5-1,TGCGCCAGCAGCTTGGAGGGGGACTCCTACAATGAGCAGTTCTTC,CASSLEGDSYNEQFF